The text below deals with one T cell receptor beta chain. The data stem from a study of blood T cell repertoires in COVID-19. Whole-study context: The analysed material was cDNA or gDNA that came from T cells, B-cell-depleted T cells, or PBMCs.

Method: immunoSEQ multiplex PCR; TCRdb's copy keeps in-frame clones and lacks some. The table lists 72,000 or so clones, around 90% of them singletons, with roughly 6% in the top ten. This CDR3 comprises 14 residues. CDR1 SEHNR and CDR2 FQNEAQ come from the germline V gene (reference sequence). V lost 1 base to trimming and J lost 8 bases, with 14 bases between them. This sequence was found in a man aged 50 to 60 with active COVID-19. This chain links TRBV7-9 with TRBJ1-2, with a possible D match to TRBD1 (5 bases). Sequencing input: peripheral blood. The CDR3 sequence is CASSLDEQVSGYTF. CDR3 sequence (DNA): TGTGCCAGCAGCTTAGACGAACAGGTTTCAGGCTACACCTTC.